This TCR beta chain was obtained from a study of memory CD8 T cells in hepatitis C reinfection (dated by TCRdb to about 2017). With respect to the entire study: Two consecutive HCV infections were spontaneously resolved by three donors, whereas a primary infection was cleared by two donors who then became chronically infected after reinfection. HCV reinfection was defined as a positive HCV RNA test following two negative tests taken at least 60 days apart. Late or post reinfection samples were obtained 12 to 24 weeks after detection of reinfection. The TCR beta repertoire of virus-specific CD8 T cells was tracked longitudinally in a few donors across an HCV reinfection episode. Between the late 2000s and the early 2010s, five reinfection cases that had stored pre-reinfection samples were identified. In the reinfection study, participants who had resolved a prior HCV infection were followed every 3 months. Paper-wide results and their limitations: Because the study included only 4 to 6 donors, definitive conclusions about public clonotypes linked to secondary clearance could not be reached.

Libraries were constructed by the immunoSEQ multiplex PCR assay. Genomic DNA was extracted from the sorted cells, and the TCR beta V, D and J regions were sequenced using the automated high-throughput method of Adaptive Biotechnologies. A two-step, bias-controlled multiplex PCR was used to amplify CDR3 regions. Amplified TCR beta libraries were sequenced on an Illumina instrument. Processing in the source paper ran as follows. Demultiplexed reads were processed to lower amplification and sequencing bias, and the IMGT database was used to assign CDR3 sequences to gene families. Repertoire data were analyzed with ImmunoSEQ software version 2.0. Out-of-frame sequences and sequences containing stop codons in the CDR3 were removed from the clonotype lists. Any clonotype with a frequency under 0.01% was left out, since that frequency corresponded to less than one cell. Richness was calculated by dividing observed richness by input cell number, and evenness was calculated by dividing Shannon entropy by log observed richness. To measure repertoire diversity and how similar the repertoire was between time points, Simpson diversity and Morisita-Horn overlap indices were applied. Each clonotype was placed into one of four groups: dominant (>1%), sub-dominant (0.5-0.99%), low abundance (0.1-0.49%) or lowest abundance (<0.1%). For the germline index, total nucleotide additions were subtracted from total CDR3 length, and that difference was then divided by total CDR3 length. The immuneACCESS repertoire file appears here via TCRdb, limited to in-frame rearrangements. These files lack a portion of the clones; in checked studies, under half of the deficit traces to unresolved V genes, and the cause of the others is not known. V, J and clone size are those of that table, while D and trimming were read from the DNA. The sample profile shows about 4,800 clones; roughly 86% of them were found once. Jointly, the top ten make up roughly 26% of the sample.

From the cysteine through the phenylalanine, the CDR3 covers 16 amino acids. The read is trimmed to its CDR3 DNA, 48 bases read in frame from base 1. Via the germline V gene (reference sequence), CDR1 is SEHNR and CDR2 FQNEAQ. V loses 3 bases of germline sequence and J loses 9 bases, and the interval between the two ends is 21 bases. With regard to this clone: The antigen it binds to is not known. No per-base quality is available; no much larger clone lies one base away.

The time point label corresponds to: late/post reinfection, 12 to 24 weeks after detection. The sorted cells were sequenced directly ex vivo, without any in vitro expansion ahead of TCR sequencing. Donors were people who inject drugs enrolled in the Montreal Acute Hepatitis C Cohort Study (HEPCO) in Canada. Total naive CD8 T cells, sorted as viable CD3+ CD8+ CD45RO-, came from two donors at all three reinfection time points as controls. Before sorting, cryopreserved peripheral blood mononuclear cells were thawed and used as the source for purifying CD8 T cells. The MACS CD8+ T cell Isolation Kit was used to enrich CD8 T cells through negative selection. Cells were sorted on a BD FACSAria II sorter using FACSDiva software, and FlowJo was used for data analysis.

This receptor was obtained from a man aged 50 to 59 with hepatitis C virus infection. Here the chain combines TRBV7-9 and TRBJ2-1; the best D guess is TRBD2, with 6 bases matching. Sequences were obtained from naive CD8+ T cells sorted from blood. According to the study, the label for this sample's cell subset or site signals: total naive CD8+CD45RO- T cells. The CDR3 here reads CASSFGREYPYGEQFF. The nucleotide sequence reads as follows: TGTGCCAGCAGCTTCGGTCGGGAGTACCCCTATGGTGAGCAGTTCTTC.